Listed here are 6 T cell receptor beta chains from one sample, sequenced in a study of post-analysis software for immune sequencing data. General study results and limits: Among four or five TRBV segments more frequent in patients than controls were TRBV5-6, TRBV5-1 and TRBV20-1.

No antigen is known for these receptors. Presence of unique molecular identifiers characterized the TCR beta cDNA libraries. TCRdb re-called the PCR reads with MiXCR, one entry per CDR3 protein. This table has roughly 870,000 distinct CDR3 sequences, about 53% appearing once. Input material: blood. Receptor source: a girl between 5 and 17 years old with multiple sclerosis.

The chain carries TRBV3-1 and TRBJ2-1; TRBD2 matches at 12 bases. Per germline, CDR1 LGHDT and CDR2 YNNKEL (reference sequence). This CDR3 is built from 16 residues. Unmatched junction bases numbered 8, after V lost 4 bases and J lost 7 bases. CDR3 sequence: CASSPRLAGVRNEQFF. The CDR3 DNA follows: TGTGCCAGCAGCCCCCGACTAGCGGGAGTTCGAAATGAGCAGTTCTTC.

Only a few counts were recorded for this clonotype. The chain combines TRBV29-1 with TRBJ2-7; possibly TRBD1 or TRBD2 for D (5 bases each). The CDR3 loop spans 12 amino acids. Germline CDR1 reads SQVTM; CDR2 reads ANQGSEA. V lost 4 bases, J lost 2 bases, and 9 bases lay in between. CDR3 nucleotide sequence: TGCAGCGTTGTCCAGGGACCCTACGAGCAGTACTTC. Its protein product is CSVVQGPYEQYF.

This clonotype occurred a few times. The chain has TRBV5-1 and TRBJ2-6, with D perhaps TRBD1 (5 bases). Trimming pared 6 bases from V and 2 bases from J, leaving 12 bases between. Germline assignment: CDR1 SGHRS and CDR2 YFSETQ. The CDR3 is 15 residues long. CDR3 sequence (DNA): TGCGCCAGCACTTTCTCCAGGGCTGGGGCCAACGTCCTGACTTTC. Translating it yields CASTFSRAGANVLTF.

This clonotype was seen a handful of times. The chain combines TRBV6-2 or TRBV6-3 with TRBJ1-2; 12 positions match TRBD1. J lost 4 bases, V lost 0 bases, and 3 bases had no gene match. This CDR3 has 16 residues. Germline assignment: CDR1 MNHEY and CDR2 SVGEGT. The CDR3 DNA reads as TGTGCCAGCAGTTACTCGGGACAGGGGGCGTTCTATGGCTACACCTTC. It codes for CASSYSGQGAFYGYTF.

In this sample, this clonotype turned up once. The CDR3 nucleotides are TGCAGCGTTGAACCTCAGATAGAAGGCTACACCTTC. Translation: CSVEPQIEGYTF. This rearrangement joins TRBV29-1 to TRBJ1-2; D gene uncertain. The germline CDR1 and CDR2 sequences are SQVTM and ANQGSEA. The CDR3 has 12 residues. V lost 2 bases, J lost 8 bases, and 12 bases lay in between.

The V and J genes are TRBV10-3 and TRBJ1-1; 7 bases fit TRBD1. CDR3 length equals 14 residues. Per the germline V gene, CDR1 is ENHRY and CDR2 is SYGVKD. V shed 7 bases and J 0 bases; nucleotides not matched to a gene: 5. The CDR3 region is CAIKGAPMNTEAFF. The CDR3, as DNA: TGTGCCATCAAGGGGGCCCCTATGAACACTGAAGCTTTCTTT.